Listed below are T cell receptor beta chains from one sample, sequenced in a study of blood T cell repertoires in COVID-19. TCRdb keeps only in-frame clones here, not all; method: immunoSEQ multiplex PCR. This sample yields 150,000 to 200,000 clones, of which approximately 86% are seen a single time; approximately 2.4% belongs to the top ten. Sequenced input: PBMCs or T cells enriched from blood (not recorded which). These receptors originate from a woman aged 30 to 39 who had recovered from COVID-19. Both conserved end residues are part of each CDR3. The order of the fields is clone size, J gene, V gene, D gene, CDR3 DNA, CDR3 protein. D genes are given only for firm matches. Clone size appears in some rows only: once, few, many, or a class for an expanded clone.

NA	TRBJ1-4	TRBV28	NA	TGTGCCAGCAGTTTGCAGCCAGGGGCGATTAATGAAAAACTGTTTTTT	CASSLQPGAINEKLFF
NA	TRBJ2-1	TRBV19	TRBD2	TGTGCCAGTAGCTTACCCGGGACTAGCGGGAACAATGAGCAGTTCTTC	CASSLPGTSGNNEQFF
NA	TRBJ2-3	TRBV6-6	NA	TGTGCCAGCAGTTTGACCAGGGGAGAGTCCACAGATACGCAGTATTTT	CASSLTRGESTDTQYF
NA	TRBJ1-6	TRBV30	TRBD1	TGTGCCTGGAGCCCGGGACAGGGTCGGTCACCCCTCCACTTT	CAWSPGQGRSPLHF
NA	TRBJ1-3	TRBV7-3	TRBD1	TGTGCCAGCAGCCAGGGGGGTGGAAACACCATATATTTT	CASSQGGGNTIYF
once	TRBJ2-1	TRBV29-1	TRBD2	TGCAGCGTTGGTGCGGGAGAGGGAGGCAATGAGCAGTTCTTC	CSVGAGEGGNEQFF
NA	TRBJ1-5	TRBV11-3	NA	TGTGCCAGCAGCTTAGACAGCGATCAGCCCCAGCATTTT	CASSLDSDQPQHF
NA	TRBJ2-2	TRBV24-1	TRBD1	TGTGCCACCAGTGATTTTCCCGGGACAGGGTACACCGGGGAGCTGTTTTTT	CATSDFPGTGYTGELFF
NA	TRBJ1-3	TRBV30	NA	TGTGCCTGGAGCTGGGGGGGATTTGGAAACACCATATATTTT	CAWSWGGFGNTIYF
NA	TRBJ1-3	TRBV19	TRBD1	TGTGCCAGTAGCCGCGCCGGACAGGGGGCGTCTGGAAACACCATATATTTT	CASSRAGQGASGNTIYF
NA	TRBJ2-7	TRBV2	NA	TGTGCCAGCAGCCGGGAGGGACAGGGACTTGGCGAGCAGTACTTC	CASSREGQGLGEQYF
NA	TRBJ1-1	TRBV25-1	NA	TGTGCCAGCAGTGAATATAAGGGGGGGACCAACACTGAAGCTTTCTTT	CASSEYKGGTNTEAFF
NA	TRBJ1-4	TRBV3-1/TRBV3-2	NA	TGTGCCAGCAGCCAAGATCCCCATTCAACTAATGAAAAACTGTTTTTT	CASSQDPHSTNEKLFF
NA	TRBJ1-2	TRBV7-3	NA	TGTGCCAGCAGCCAGGCTGCGGGGTTTGGCTACACCTTC	CASSQAAGFGYTF
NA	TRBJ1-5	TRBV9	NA	TGTGCCAGCAGCGTAGGCCGAGATTCGGGTCAGCCCCAGCATTTT	CASSVGRDSGQPQHF
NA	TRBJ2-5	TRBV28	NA	TGTGCCAGCAGTTCCGACATCCAAGAGACCCAGTACTTC	CASSSDIQETQYF
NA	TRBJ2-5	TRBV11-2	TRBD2	TGTGCCAGCAGCTTAGCCGGGACTAGCGGGATGGGAGAGACCCAGTACTTC	CASSLAGTSGMGETQYF
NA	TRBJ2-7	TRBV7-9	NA	TGTGCCAGCAGCTCTCTCCAGGGTATTGAGTACGAGCAGTACTTC	CASSSLQGIEYEQYF
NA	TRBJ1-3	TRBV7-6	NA	TGTGCCAGCAGCCCAAGGACAGAGAGCTCTGGAAACACCATATATTTT	CASSPRTESSGNTIYF
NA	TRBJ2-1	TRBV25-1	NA	TGTGCCAGCAGTCAGGGAGGGGGACTCTACAATGAGCAGTTCTTC	CASSQGGGLYNEQFF
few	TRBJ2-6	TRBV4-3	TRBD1	TGCGCCAGCAGCCAAGGTTCCGGGACAGGGGCTTTCGATGGGGCCAACGTCCTGACTTTC	CASSQGSGTGAFDGANVLTF
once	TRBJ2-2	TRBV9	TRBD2	TGTGCCAGCAGCGAAACTAGCGGGAACACCGGGGAGCTGTTTTTT	CASSETSGNTGELFF
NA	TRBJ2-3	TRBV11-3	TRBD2	TGTGCCAGCGCCTCCGGGACTAGCGGGAGGACTAGCACAGATACGCAGTATTTT	CASASGTSGRTSTDTQYF
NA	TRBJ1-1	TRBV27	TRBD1	TGTGCCAGCAGTTCCGTGACAGGGAGAGCGAACACTGAAGCTTTCTTT	CASSSVTGRANTEAFF
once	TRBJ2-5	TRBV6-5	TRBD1	TGTGCCAGCAGCCGGGACAGGCTTTTCCAAGAGACCCAGTACTTC	CASSRDRLFQETQYF
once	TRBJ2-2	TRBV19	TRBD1	TGTGCCAGCAACCGGGACAGGGTCATCACCGGGGAGCTGTTTTTT	CASNRDRVITGELFF
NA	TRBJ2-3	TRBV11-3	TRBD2	TGTGCCAGCAGCTTACGGAGACTAGCTGGTGATACGCAGTATTTT	CASSLRRLAGDTQYF
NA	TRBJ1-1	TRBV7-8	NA	TGTGCCAGCAGCTTAGTCAGGGGCTACGCGAACACTGAAGCTTTCTTT	CASSLVRGYANTEAFF
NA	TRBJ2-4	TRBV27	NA	TGTGCCAGCAGTTTATGGGGAGGCAAAAACATTCAGTACTTC	CASSLWGGKNIQYF
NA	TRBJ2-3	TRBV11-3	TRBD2	TGTGCCAGCAGCTACCGGACTAGCGGTAGCACAGATACGCAGTATTTT	CASSYRTSGSTDTQYF
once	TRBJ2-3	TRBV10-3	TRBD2	TGTGCCATCAGGGGGACTAGCGGGGAGGCAGATACGCAGTATTTT	CAIRGTSGEADTQYF
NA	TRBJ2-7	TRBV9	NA	TGTGCCAGCAGCCCTAGCCAGGTCTCCTACGAGCAGTACTTC	CASSPSQVSYEQYF
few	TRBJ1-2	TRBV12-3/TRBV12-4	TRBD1	TGTGCCAGCACCCGGGGGACAGTCTATGGCTACACCTTC	CASTRGTVYGYTF
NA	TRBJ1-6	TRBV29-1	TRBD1	TGCAGCGTCCAGACAGGGAATAATTCACCCCTCCACTTT	CSVQTGNNSPLHF
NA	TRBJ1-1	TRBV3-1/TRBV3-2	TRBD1	TGTGCCAGCAGCCAATCACAGGGGGCGAACACTGAAGCTTTCTTT	CASSQSQGANTEAFF
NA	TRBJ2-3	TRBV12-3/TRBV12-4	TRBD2	TGTGCCAGCAGTTCCGGACTAGCCAAGAGTGAACATTTT	CASSSGLAKSEHF
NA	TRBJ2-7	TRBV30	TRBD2	TGTGCCTGGAGTTACGGGACTAGCGGGAGATACGAGCAGTACTTC	CAWSYGTSGRYEQYF
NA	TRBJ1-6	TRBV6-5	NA	TGTGCCAGCAGTTACTCCCTGGAGGGGTCACCCCTCCACTTT	CASSYSLEGSPLHF
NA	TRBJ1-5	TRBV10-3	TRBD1	TGTGCCATCAGATCAGGGGGACCCAATCAGCCCCAGCATTTT	CAIRSGGPNQPQHF
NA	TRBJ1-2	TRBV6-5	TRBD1	TGTGCCAGCAGTTACGGGCCGGACAGGGCCTCCCGTGGCTACACCTTC	CASSYGPDRASRGYTF
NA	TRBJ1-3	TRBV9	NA	TGTGCCAGCAGCGGCCGACACTCTGGAAACACCATATATTTT	CASSGRHSGNTIYF
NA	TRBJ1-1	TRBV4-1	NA	TGCGCCAGCAGCCCCAGGGATCCGAACACTGAAGCTTTCTTT	CASSPRDPNTEAFF
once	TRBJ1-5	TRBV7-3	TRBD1	TGTGCCAGCAGCTCGACAGGGGCTAGCAATCAGCCCCAGCATTTT	CASSSTGASNQPQHF
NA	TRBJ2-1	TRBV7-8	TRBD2	TGTGCCAGCAGCCACATGAGCCTAGCGGGGGGGCGATCCTACAATGAGCAGTTCTTC	CASSHMSLAGGRSYNEQFF
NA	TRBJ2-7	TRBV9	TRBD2	TGTGCCAGCAGCGTACAAAGCGGGAGCCTCTACGAGCAGTACTTC	CASSVQSGSLYEQYF
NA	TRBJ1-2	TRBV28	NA	TGTGCCAGCAGCCGCGACAGGCGCTATGGCTACACCTTC	CASSRDRRYGYTF
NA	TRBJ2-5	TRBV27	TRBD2	TGTGCCAGCAGTTTCGAGAGCGGGGGGCGAAGGGAGACCCAGTACTTC	CASSFESGGRRETQYF
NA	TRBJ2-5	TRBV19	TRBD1	TGTGCCAGTAGCACAGGGGTCCGGGAGACCCAGTACTTC	CASSTGVRETQYF
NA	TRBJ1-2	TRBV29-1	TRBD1	TGCAGCGCTGACAGGGGGTCAATTAACTATGGCTACACCTTC	CSADRGSINYGYTF
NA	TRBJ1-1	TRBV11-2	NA	TGTGCCAGCAGCTTAGATGGGCAGGTAGGAATGAACACTGAAGCTTTCTTT	CASSLDGQVGMNTEAFF
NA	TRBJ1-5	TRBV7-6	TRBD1	TGTGCCAGCAGCTTAGCAGGACAGGGTGGACAGCCCCAGCATTTT	CASSLAGQGGQPQHF
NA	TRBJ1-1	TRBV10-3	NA	TGTGCCATCAGTGAGTCGACTCAGGGGACTGAAGCTTTCTTT	CAISESTQGTEAFF
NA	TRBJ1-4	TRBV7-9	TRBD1	TGTGCCAGCAGCGCCCGGACAGGGGATGAAAAACTGTTTTTT	CASSARTGDEKLFF